The 15 T cell receptor beta chains presented below share a single source sample, sequenced in a study of Ad26.COV2.S vaccination and SARS-CoV-2 variants. Treatment here: around 19 received Ad26.COV2.S at low or high dose, single or two shots; several received placebo; per-sample allocation not given. Each sample was drawn 63 days after the first injection (of vaccine or placebo). Sequenced by immunoSEQ multiplex PCR; TCRdb stores in-frame clones only, minus some. The sample shows about 680,000 clones, more than 80% of them seen only once. Sequenced here: peripheral blood, sampled in a trial of Ad26.COV2.S vaccine versus placebo. The receptors here all came from a person aged 18-65 years who received the Ad26.COV2.S COVID-19 vaccine or a placebo.

The chain recombines TRBV3-1 (or the pseudogene TRBV3-2) with TRBJ1-5, with D possibly matching TRBD1 (6 bases). The V and J ends lost 1 base and 0 bases respectively, with 10 bases between them. The CDR3 runs 16 residues. The germline V gene has CDR1 LGHDT and CDR2 YNNKEL (reference sequence). The CDR3 spells CASSQGTVYSNQPQHF. The DNA of the CDR3 is TGTGCCAGCAGCCAAGGGACAGTTTATAGCAATCAGCCCCAGCATTTT.

This clone was recorded once. The DNA of the CDR3 is TGTGCCGGCAGGGCGGAATATTCTGGAAACACCATATATTTT. Its protein is CAGRAEYSGNTIYF. The chain has TRBV10-3 and TRBJ1-3, with D perhaps TRBD1 (5 bases). V was pared by 11 bases and J by 1 base, with 15 bases between. CDR3 length equals 14 residues. Germline V CDR1 and CDR2: ENHRY, SYGVKD.

This clone was found a few times. The V and J genes are TRBV27 and TRBJ2-2; weak D call: TRBD2 (6 bases). The germline V and J ends were trimmed by 5 bases and 4 bases, with 14 bases remaining between them. Germline V lookup: CDR1 MNHEY, CDR2 SMNVEV (reference sequence). CDR3 length: 15 residues. CDR3 coding DNA: TGTGCCAGCAGTGCGGAGGGGTGGGGCACCGGGGAGCTGTTTTTT. Protein sequence: CASSAEGWGTGELFF.

This clone appeared once. The chain has TRBV5-1 and TRBJ2-7, with 9 nucleotides matching TRBD1. The CDR3 runs to 14 residues. J was trimmed by 2 bases and V by 4 bases; bases with no gene match: 4. The V gene's germline CDR1 is SGHRS and CDR2 YFSETQ. The CDR3 region has the DNA TGCGCCAGCAGCCTAGGGACAGGGACCTACGAGCAGTACTTC. Encoded protein: CASSLGTGTYEQYF.

V is TRBV4-3 and J is TRBJ2-5; D uncertain. Per germline, CDR1 LGHNA and CDR2 YSLEER. The CDR3 is 15 residues long. The V end was cut by 1 base, the J end by 1 base, with 10 bases between. The DNA for the CDR3 is TGCGCCAGCAGCCAAGTAGCAGAGTTCCAAGAGACCCAGTACTTC. Encoded protein: CASSQVAEFQETQYF.

The V call is TRBV2, the J call TRBJ2-3; D gene ambiguous. Germline V lookup: CDR1 SNHLY, CDR2 FYNNEI. Trimming shortened V by 4 bases and J by 2 bases, and 13 bases separated the two germline ends. The CDR3 loop spans 15 amino acids. CDR3 protein: CASSVWSQPTDTQYF. CDR3 nucleotide sequence: TGTGCCAGCAGTGTTTGGTCCCAACCCACAGATACGCAGTATTTT. The full variable domain, completed using reference TRBV2 and TRBJ2-3, is EPEVTQTPSHQVTQMGQEVILRCVPISNHLYFYWYRQILGQKVEFLVSFYNNEISEKSEIFDDQFSVERPDGSNFTLKIRSTKLEDSAMYFCASSVWSQPTDTQYFGPGTRLTVL.

The V gene is TRBV19, the J gene TRBJ2-5, with D tentatively TRBD1 or TRBD2 (7 bases each). The V end was cut by 4 bases, the J end by 5 bases, with 17 bases between. The germline V gene encodes CDR1 LNHDA and CDR2 SQIVND (reference sequence). The CDR3 loop spans 15 amino acids. The CDR3 loop is CASSTAGTAGETQYF. As DNA, the CDR3 is TGTGCCAGTAGTACCGCCGGGACAGCGGGGGAGACCCAGTACTTC.

The chain links TRBV2 to TRBJ1-2; 9 positions agree with TRBD1. The CDR3 has 14 residues. With 3 bases clipped from V and 4 bases from J, the junction kept 3 bases outside the gene matches. The germline V gene has CDR1 SNHLY and CDR2 FYNNEI. As DNA, the CDR3 is TGTGCCAGCAGTGATGGACAGGGGTTCTATGGCTACACCTTC. This encodes CASSDGQGFYGYTF. The variable domain in full, with the rest retrieved from reference TRBV2 and TRBJ1-2, is EPEVTQTPSHQVTQMGQEVILRCVPISNHLYFYWYRQILGQKVEFLVSFYNNEISEKSEIFDDQFSVERPDGSNFTLKIRSTKLEDSAMYFCASSDGQGFYGYTFGSGTRLTVV.

This chain uses TRBV6-5 with TRBJ2-2; 8 bases agree with TRBD2. Germline lookup yields CDR1 MNHEY and CDR2 SVGAGI. With 7 bases clipped from V and 6 bases from J, the junction kept 10 bases outside the gene matches. This CDR3 contains 15 residues. Here the CDR3 reads CASTPFGRGAGELFF. In DNA form, the CDR3 reads TGTGCCAGCACCCCTTTCGGGAGGGGCGCCGGGGAGCTGTTTTTT.

The gene calls are TRBV6-5 and TRBJ1-2; D may be TRBD1 (5 bases). The CDR3 length is 13 residues. In germline, CDR1 is MNHEY, CDR2 SVGAGI. The ends were cut back, 6 bases at V and 11 bases at J, with 19 bases in the middle. CDR3 sequence (DNA): TGTGCCAGCAGACGGGGCCAAGCAAGCCTATACACCTTC. It encodes CASRRGQASLYTF.

This chain connects TRBV4-3 to TRBJ1-6; the match to TRBD1 covers 7 bases. Looked up from germline, CDR1 is LGHNA and CDR2 is YSLEER. CDR3 size: 14 residues. J gave up 8 bases and V 0 bases, and 1 base lay outside the gene matches. CDR3 sequence (DNA): TGCGCCAGCAGCCAAGAAGGGGGCGATTCACCCCTCCACTTT. This gives the protein CASSQEGGDSPLHF.

V usage is TRBV12-3 or TRBV12-4 and J usage is TRBJ1-1; maybe TRBD1 (6 bases). This CDR3 is 13 amino acids long. Between the trimmed V and J ends, which lost 7 bases and 5 bases, there was a span of 14 bases. CDR3 nucleotide sequence: TGTGCCAGCAACTATCCTCAGGGGACTGAAGCTTTCTTT. Translation gives CASNYPQGTEAFF.

This clone was detected once. This sequence joins TRBV7-2 and TRBJ2-2; D uncertain. CDR1 is SGHTA, CDR2 FQGNSA, per germline. Trimming left V 1 base short and J 6 bases short, with 3 bases between. The CDR3 contains 12 residues. The CDR3 loop is CASSLDAGELFF. The CDR3 DNA follows: TGTGCCAGCAGCTTAGATGCCGGGGAGCTGTTTTTT.

The chain carries TRBV7-9 and TRBJ2-1; D perhaps matches TRBD2 (7 bases). The length of the CDR3 is 15 residues. In germline, CDR1 is SEHNR, CDR2 FQNEAQ (reference sequence). V was cut by 5 bases and J by 7 bases, with 18 bases left in between. The CDR3 DNA is TGTGCCAGCAGCCCCCCGGGGGGCGCGAAGAATGAGCAGTTCTTC. The encoded protein is CASSPPGGAKNEQFF.

The genes are TRBV25-1 and TRBJ2-1, with TRBD2 identical over 7 bases. CDR1 and CDR2 (germline): MGHDK, SYGVNS. Germline trimming cut 0 bases from V and 8 bases from J; bases unmatched to any gene: 7. There are 15 residues in the CDR3. CDR3 in DNA: TGTGCCAGCAGTGAATATGTCGGGAGGTATGATGAGCAGTTCTTC. This translates into CASSEYVGRYDEQFF.